These 10 T cell receptor beta chains were sequenced from one sample in a study of PD-1 blockade in classical Hodgkin lymphoma. Here immunoSEQ multiplex PCR was the method, and the copy in TCRdb shows in-frame clones only, minus some. The sample includes about 30,000 clones, roughly 70% of them seen just once. There was relapse after autologous stem cell transplantation in every patient, and there was variation in brentuximab vedotin exposure. Here the sequenced sample was peripheral blood mononuclear cells (PBMCs), taken before the second cycle of nivolumab. These receptor sequences come from a human donor with classical Hodgkin lymphoma.

V and J are TRBV6-6 and TRBJ1-2; D might be TRBD1 (5 bases). The germline gives CDR1 MNHNY, CDR2 SVGAGI (reference sequence). Trimming pared 7 bases from V and 2 bases from J, leaving 11 bases between. There are 13 residues in the CDR3. CDR3 DNA sequence: TGTGCCAGCAATAAGGGGCGCAACTATGGCTACACCTTC. As protein: CASNKGRNYGYTF.

This clone came up a few times. CDR3 amino acids: CASSQDWVAGGTDTQYF. CDR3 nucleotides: TGCGCCAGCAGCCAAGATTGGGTAGCGGGGGGCACAGATACGCAGTATTTT. The chain links TRBV4-3 to TRBJ2-3; 9 positions agree with TRBD2. The CDR3 is 17 amino acids. The V gene end was trimmed by 0 bases and the J gene end by 1 base; junction bases not matched to a gene: 5. The germline V gene encodes CDR1 LGHNA and CDR2 YSLEER.

The V and J genes are TRBV21-1 and TRBJ2-5. TRBV21-1 is termed a pseudogene. The CDR3 spans 9 residues. In DNA form, the CDR3 reads TGTGCCAGCAATACGACCCAGTACTTC. Translation: CASNTTQYF.

V gene TRBV18 combines with J gene TRBJ2-7; weak D call: TRBD1 (6 bases). V gave up 5 bases and J gave up 0 bases, with 17 bases separating them. This CDR3 spans 16 amino acids. Per the germline V gene, CDR1 is KGHSH and CDR2 is LQKENI. CDR3: CASSATIGTTSYEQYF. For the CDR3, the DNA is TGTGCCAGCTCAGCAACAATCGGGACAACCTCCTACGAGCAGTACTTC.

This clone was recorded a few times. The chain is built from TRBV19 and TRBJ2-2; the D is unclear. CDR1 and CDR2 from the germline V gene are LNHDA and SQIVND (reference sequence). Trimming left V 3 bases short and J 5 bases short, with 13 bases between. There are 15 residues in the CDR3. The chain's CDR3 is CASSIQSGSTGELFF. The DNA for the CDR3 is TGTGCCAGTAGTATTCAGTCAGGTTCTACCGGGGAGCTGTTTTTT.

The rearrangement links TRBV27 to TRBJ2-7, with TRBD1 as a possible D gene (5 bases). Germline V gives CDR1 MNHEY, CDR2 SMNVEV (reference sequence). V shed 5 bases and J shed 4 bases, with 15 bases lying between them. The CDR3 consists of 14 residues. CDR3 protein: CASSRKGPEYEQYF. CDR3 nucleotides: TGTGCCAGCAGTCGAAAGGGGCCTGAGTACGAGCAGTACTTC.

The genes are TRBV6-6 and TRBJ2-7, with D perhaps TRBD2 (6 bases). V lost 0 bases, J lost 2 bases, and 14 bases lay in between. In germline, CDR1 is MNHNY, CDR2 SVGAGI (reference sequence). CDR3 length: 16 amino acids. The CDR3 here is CASSYSGKAGTYEQYV. CDR3 in DNA: TGTGCCAGCAGTTACTCGGGGAAGGCGGGGACCTACGAGCAGTACGTC.

V usage is TRBV6-5 and J usage is TRBJ1-2; no reliable D call. The CDR3 consists of 14 residues. The ends were cut back, 7 bases at V and 4 bases at J, with 16 bases in the middle. Germline CDR1 reads MNHEY; CDR2 reads SVGAGI. As DNA, the CDR3 is TGTGCCAGCAAGAGCCCCGCCAGCACCTATGGCTACACCTTC. As protein: CASKSPASTYGYTF.

V is TRBV2 and J is TRBJ2-7, with 7 nucleotides matching TRBD1. Germline V lookup: CDR1 SNHLY, CDR2 FYNNEI. J gave up 4 bases and V 5 bases, and 2 bases lay outside the gene matches. This CDR3 contains 12 residues. The CDR3 sequence is CASSLDRYEQYV. The CDR3 nucleotides read TGTGCCAGCAGTCTGGACAGGTACGAGCAGTACGTC.

This chain uses TRBV30 with TRBJ2-1; 7 bases are shared with TRBD2. Germline V gene sequence: CDR1 GTSNPN, CDR2 SVGIG (reference sequence). The CDR3 is 13 amino acids. The V and J ends lost 2 bases and 3 bases, in that order; junction bases with no gene match: 1. The CDR3 nucleotides read TGTGCCTGGAGTCCGGGGGGCTACAATGAGCAGTTCTTC. Translated, it gives CAWSPGGYNEQFF.